These 23 T cell receptor beta chains were sequenced from one sample in a study of blood T cells in healthy people across ages. Alongside a J-beta primer mix, a sample-barcoded 5' primer served in a second PCR lasting about 7 to 11 cycles. TCRdb reprocessed the 5' RACE reads with MiXCR, giving one entry per CDR3 protein. The repertoire holds roughly 1,100,000 distinct CDR3 sequences, with roughly a quarter as singletons. The data were also submitted as part of a second study, on T cells of mothers and their children.

Sequenced sample: blood. The receptors here all came from a girl aged 2 to 10 in good health.

The V and J genes are TRBV4-1 and TRBJ2-1; the D is unclear. V lost 0 bases to trimming and J lost 7 bases, with 13 bases between them. Germline CDR1 MGHRA, CDR2 YSYEKL. The CDR3 consists of 15 residues. In DNA, the CDR3 is TGCGCCAGCAGCCAAGATGACAACCAGAAAAATGAGCAGTTCTTC. As protein: CASSQDDNQKNEQFF.

This clonotype was counted only a few times. V gene TRBV14 combines with J gene TRBJ2-5; TRBD1 matches 8 bases. After removal of 5 bases from V and 10 bases from J, the junction contained 12 bases not matched to a gene. Germline V CDR1 and CDR2: SGHDN, FVKESK. This CDR3 spans 14 amino acids. The CDR3 here is CASSTRGPVLDQYF. CDR3 nucleotides: TGTGCCAGCAGCACCAGGGGGCCAGTTTTAGACCAGTACTTC.

V is TRBV12-5 and J is TRBJ2-5; 7 nucleotides line up with TRBD2. Germline lookup yields CDR1 LGHNT and CDR2 FRNRAP. J was trimmed by 4 bases and V by 6 bases; bases with no gene match: 8. This CDR3 contains 14 residues. For the CDR3, the DNA is TGTGCTAGTGGACTTACTAGCGAAGGAGAGACCCAGTACTTC. Its translation is CASGLTSEGETQYF.

The chain carries TRBV7-2 and TRBJ2-3; D is unclear. The germline V gene encodes CDR1 SGHTA and CDR2 FQGNSA. The V end was cut by 7 bases, the J end by 4 bases, with 15 bases between. The CDR3 has 14 residues. Here the CDR3 reads CASTPPGSPDTQYF. The CDR3 DNA reads as TGTGCCAGCACCCCCCCGGGCAGTCCAGATACGCAGTATTTT. The full variable domain, rest sourced from reference TRBV7-2 and TRBJ2-3, is GAGVSQSPSNKVTEKGKDVELRCDPISGHTALYWYRQSLGQGLEFLIYFQGNSAPDKSGLPSDRFSAERTGGSVSTLTIQRTQQEDSAVYLCASTPPGSPDTQYFGPGTRLTVL.

The rearrangement links TRBV6-6 to TRBJ2-7; weak D call: TRBD1 (6 bases). Per germline, CDR1 MNHNY and CDR2 SVGAGI (reference sequence). CDR3 length: 14 amino acids. Trimming left V 3 bases short and J 3 bases short, with 12 bases between. The CDR3 is CASSYPGDGYEQYF. DNA of the CDR3: TGTGCCAGCAGTTATCCAGGGGACGGCTACGAGCAGTACTTC.

Comment on this clonotype: At one end, the junction sequence differs from germline, possibly due to a read error. J is TRBJ2-1 and V is TRBV7-9, with D possibly TRBD1 on 6 matching bases. From germline, CDR1 is SEHNR and CDR2 FQNEAQ (reference sequence). The length of the CDR3 is 13 residues. Here the CDR3 DNA reads TGCGCCAGCAGCCGGACAGCAGACAATGAGCAGTTCTTC. It translates to CASSRTADNEQFF.

This clonotype was recorded a few times. In nucleotides, the CDR3 is TGTGCCAGCAGCCCCATAGTAGGGGCGAATACGCAGTATTTT. It codes for CASSPIVGANTQYF. The chain carries TRBV7-9 and TRBJ2-3; weak D call: TRBD1 (5 bases). The germline CDR1 and CDR2 sequences are SEHNR and FQNEAQ (reference sequence). V was trimmed by 5 bases and J by 7 bases, leaving 16 bases between them. CDR3 length equals 14 residues.

J is TRBJ1-1 and V is TRBV5-1; D is ambiguous. Trimming shortened V by 2 bases and J by 1 base, and 6 bases separated the two germline ends. This CDR3 is 13 amino acids long. Germline V lookup: CDR1 SGHRS, CDR2 YFSETQ. The CDR3 DNA reads as TGCGCCAGCAGCTTTCCAGAGAACACTGAAGCTTTCTTT. It specifies CASSFPENTEAFF.

CDR3 amino acids: CASSGGRKGYTF. The CDR3 coding sequence is TGTGCCAGCAGTGGAGGGAGGAAAGGCTACACCTTC. The chain links TRBV12-3 or TRBV12-4 to TRBJ1-2; no clear D. The CDR3 runs 12 residues. V was clipped by 5 bases and J by 8 bases, with 12 bases between them.

This chain uses TRBV6-5 with TRBJ1-4, with D unresolved. Germline V gives CDR1 MNHEY, CDR2 SVGAGI. The CDR3 loop spans 16 amino acids. V gave up 4 bases and J gave up 0 bases, with 12 bases separating them. The CDR3 nucleotides are TGTGCCAGCAGTTTCCGGTGGGATTCAACTAATGAAAAACTGTTTTTT. Amino acids: CASSFRWDSTNEKLFF.

This clonotype was found a few times. This sequence joins TRBV28 and TRBJ2-1; TRBD1 agrees at 10 bases. Per the germline V gene, CDR1 is MDHEN and CDR2 is SYDVKM. V gave up 8 bases and J gave up 5 bases; unmatched junction bases: 3. The CDR3 consists of 13 residues. The chain's CDR3 is CASWTGGNNEQFF. In DNA form, the CDR3 reads TGTGCCAGCTGGACAGGGGGTAACAATGAGCAGTTCTTC.

The table lists this clonotype with a few counts. The chain uses TRBV4-2 and TRBJ2-2; D might be TRBD2 (6 bases). The CDR3 covers 14 residues. Germline V gene lookup returns CDR1 LGHNA and CDR2 YNFKEQ. The V and J ends lost 1 base and 4 bases respectively, with 7 bases between them. The CDR3 sequence: CASSQAGSTGELFF. Written as DNA, the CDR3 is TGTGCCAGCAGCCAAGCCGGGAGCACCGGGGAGCTGTTTTTT.

The rearrangement links TRBV19 to TRBJ2-1; 8 bases match TRBD2. This CDR3 contains 15 residues. Germline V gene data show CDR1 as LNHDA and CDR2 as SQIVND (reference sequence). V lost 7 bases, J lost 3 bases, and 8 bases stayed unmatched. The CDR3: CASMRSLADYNEQFF. CDR3 bases: TGTGCCAGTATGCGGTCACTAGCGGACTACAATGAGCAGTTCTTC.

The V gene is TRBV29-1, the J gene TRBJ1-1; 7 bases are a match to TRBD1. The CDR3 has 15 residues. Germline trimming cut 8 bases from V and 4 bases from J; bases unmatched to any gene: 16. CDR1 and CDR2 (germline): SQVTM, ANQGSEA. CDR3 loop: CSSTGQRDLGTEAFF. CDR3 sequence (DNA): TGCAGCTCCACGGGACAGAGAGACCTGGGCACTGAAGCTTTCTTT.

The rearrangement links TRBV28 to TRBJ2-1; D is possibly TRBD2 (6 bases). The assigned J gene may be wrong: the sequence end matches TRBJ2-7 better. CDR3 length equals 17 residues. CDR1 is MDHEN, CDR2 SYDVKM, per germline. The CDR3 loop is CASSFSETSWEVYEQYF. The CDR3 DNA follows: TGTGCCAGCAGTTTCTCAGAGACTAGTTGGGAAGTCTACGAGCAGTACTTC.

This clonotype was detected only a few times. The J gene is TRBJ2-5, the V gene TRBV3-1, with D tentatively TRBD2 (5 bases). The CDR3 is 12 amino acids. Per the germline V gene, CDR1 is LGHDT and CDR2 is YNNKEL (reference sequence). V was cut by 2 bases and J by 9 bases, with 10 bases left in between. CDR3 coding DNA: TGTGCCAGCAGCCAACTCGGAGGCCCCCAGTACTTC. Residues: CASSQLGGPQYF.

This clonotype has only a few counts. This chain links TRBV4-2 with TRBJ2-5, with D unresolved. The J call may be incorrect, as the DNA end agrees better with TRBJ2-1. The CDR3 consists of 16 residues. Per germline, CDR1 LGHNA and CDR2 YNFKEQ. This chain's CDR3 is CASSQVLVVGGDEQFF. The DNA of the CDR3 is TGTGCCAGCAGCCAAGTACTTGTCGTCGGTGGGGATGAGCAGTTCTTC.

This clonotype was recorded a few times. The conserved final phenylalanine or tryptophan is absent from the CDR3, which likely points to a read error. The V call is TRBV7-9, the J call TRBJ2-5, with unresolved D. The end of the DNA aligns better with TRBJ2-1, so the J call may be wrong. The CDR3 has 14 residues. Germline lookup yields CDR1 SEHNR and CDR2 FQNEAQ (reference sequence). CDR3 region: CASSFLIEYNEQFV. CDR3 in DNA: TGTGCCAGCAGCTTTTTAATTGAATACAATGAGCAGTTCGTC.

This clonotype has just a few counts. The V call is TRBV20-1, the J call TRBJ2-7; 14 bases match TRBD2. From germline, CDR1 is DFQATT and CDR2 SNEGSKA (reference sequence). After removal of 0 bases from V and 5 bases from J, the junction contained 6 bases not matched to a gene. The CDR3 extends over 16 amino acids. The DNA of the CDR3 is TGCAGTGCTAGAGATCTGGGGACTAGCGGGAGTAACGAGCAGTACTTC. This codes for CSARDLGTSGSNEQYF.

This clonotype was seen once. The chain links TRBV11-3 to TRBJ1-2; 10 nucleotides match TRBD1. Losses at the gene ends were 3 bases for V and 4 bases for J; bases not matched to a gene: 17. This CDR3 contains 19 residues. The germline gives CDR1 SGHNT, CDR2 YENEEA. The CDR3 loop reads CASSFSPVDRGKWSYGYTF. As DNA, the CDR3 is TGTGCCAGCAGCTTTTCCCCGGTGGACAGGGGGAAATGGAGCTATGGCTACACCTTC.

This clonotype was recorded a few times. The rearrangement joins TRBV10-3 to TRBJ2-5; the D gene could be TRBD1 or TRBD2 (6 bases each). CDR1 is ENHRY, CDR2 SYGVKD, per germline. This CDR3 has 12 amino acids. V was cut by 3 bases and J by 11 bases, with 13 bases left in between. The CDR3 bases are TGTGCCATCAGTGATCGCGGGACAAAGCAGTACTTC. This codes for CAISDRGTKQYF.

This clonotype was picked up one time. This chain uses TRBV12-3 or TRBV12-4 with TRBJ2-3; TRBD1 is a possible D gene (5 bases). CDR3 length: 15 amino acids. V gave up 8 bases and J gave up 5 bases, with 20 bases separating them. The CDR3 nucleotides are TGTGCCAGCGTCTCCGATTTGGGGCCGGGAGATACGCAGTATTTT. Its protein is CASVSDLGPGDTQYF.

This clonotype was counted between two and nine times. This chain uses TRBV20-1 with TRBJ2-5, with 7 bases aligning to TRBD2. The J call is in doubt because the DNA end fits TRBJ2-7 better. CDR1 is DFQATT, CDR2 SNEGSKA, per germline (reference sequence). The CDR3 contains 13 residues. The CDR3 loop reads CSCGGDHSYEQYF. The DNA of the CDR3 is TGCAGTTGTGGGGGGGACCACTCCTACGAGCAGTACTTC.